One and the same sample provided the 22 T cell receptor beta chains below, sequenced in a study of long-term antiretroviral therapy in people with HIV (dated by TCRdb to 2021 to 2024). Sequencing of the TRB variable region was done with the immunoSEQ hsTCRB v3.0 assay at survey level resolution. Held by TCRdb, this immuneACCESS table contains in-frame sequences only and omits some clones. Under half of the omission traces to an unresolved V gene where checked; the cause of the rest is unknown. The sample records around 30,000 clones, 75% to 90% of which are singletons. The top ten clonotypes cover roughly 9% of the sample. The sequences come from unsorted PBMCs, collected 2.3 years after starting antiretroviral therapy. These receptors came from a man aged 35 to 55 with HIV.

This clone was counted only a few times. The rearrangement uses TRBV4-2 and TRBJ2-4, with TRBD1 as a possible D gene (5 bases). The CDR3 loop spans 17 amino acids. CDR1 and CDR2 (germline): LGHNA, YNFKEQ. The ends were cut back, 1 base at V and 0 bases at J, with 13 bases in the middle. CDR3 in DNA: TGTGCCAGCAGCCAAGCTGAGGCAGACAGAGCCAAAAACATTCAGTACTTC. The encoded protein is CASSQAEADRAKNIQYF.

The chain has TRBV30 and TRBJ2-3; the match to TRBD2 covers 7 bases. The germline V gene has CDR1 GTSNPN and CDR2 SVGIG (reference sequence). The CDR3 has 15 residues. The junction had 6 bases not matched to a gene; V was cut back by 0 bases and J by 3 bases. As DNA, the CDR3 is TGTGCCTGGAGTGTAGGCTCTAGCGGAACAGATACGCAGTATTTT. This gives the protein CAWSVGSSGTDTQYF.

The chain joins TRBV5-6 to TRBJ2-3; D tentatively fits TRBD1 or TRBD2 (6 bases each). Trimming took off 7 bases at V and 2 bases at J, with 17 bases between the two ends. The CDR3 sequence is 15 residues long. CDR1 is SGHDT and CDR2 is YYEEEE in the germline V gene. The CDR3 sequence: CASAIGGRTTDTQYF. The CDR3 coding sequence is TGTGCCAGCGCCATAGGGGGGCGAACCACAGATACGCAGTATTTT.

The gene calls are TRBV9 and TRBJ1-2; D is unresolved. The germline V gene has CDR1 SGDLS and CDR2 YYNGEE. V lost 0 bases, J lost 6 bases, and 12 bases lay in between. CDR3 length: 14 residues. CDR3 DNA sequence: TGTGCCAGCAGCGTAGTGGTGGGATCCGATGGCTACACCTTC. Its translation: CASSVVVGSDGYTF.

In this sample, this clone turned up once. The rearrangement links TRBV5-5 to TRBJ2-5; TRBD2 aligns across 8 bases. Germline CDR1 reads SGHKS; CDR2 reads YYEKEE (reference sequence). Trimming took 4 bases from V and 1 from J; bases not matched to a gene: 9. The length of the CDR3 is 16 residues. The CDR3 DNA reads as TGTGCCAGCAGCATCCCGGGACTAGGCTCCCAAGAGACCCAGTACTTC. The encoded protein is CASSIPGLGSQETQYF.

CDR3 amino acids: CASSQDNWDGHSGNTIYF. Written as DNA, the CDR3 is TGCGCCAGCAGCCAAGATAACTGGGACGGCCACTCTGGAAACACCATATATTTT. V gene TRBV4-1 combines with J gene TRBJ1-3; perhaps TRBD1 as D (5 bases). Germline V lookup: CDR1 MGHRA, CDR2 YSYEKL. The CDR3 is made up of 18 amino acids. Trimming cost V 0 bases and J 0 bases, with 15 bases left between them.

This clone was picked up one time. The chain couples TRBV18 to TRBJ1-3, with 7 positions matching TRBD1. V lost 3 bases to trimming and J lost 3 bases; unmatched junction nucleotides: 5. This CDR3 is built from 15 residues. Germline V gene sequence: CDR1 KGHSH, CDR2 LQKENI. The CDR3 protein is CASSPSRQGGNTIYF. DNA of the CDR3: TGTGCCAGCTCACCGAGTAGACAGGGTGGAAACACCATATATTTT.

CDR3 bases: TGCGCCAGCAAAGGGACCAACACGTTTGGAAACACCATATATTTT. Protein: CASKGTNTFGNTIYF. The rearrangement joins TRBV10-2 to TRBJ1-3, with D perhaps matching TRBD1 (5 bases). This CDR3 has 15 residues. Trimming took off 7 bases at V and 3 bases at J, with 16 bases between the two ends. Germline CDR1 WSHSY, CDR2 SAAADI.

This clone was counted only a few times. The CDR3 here is CASSYTTDTGELFF. CDR3 DNA: TGTGCCAGCAGTTACACCACAGACACCGGGGAGCTGTTTTTT. This chain uses TRBV6-5 with TRBJ2-2; no clear D gene. V was shortened by 2 bases and J by 3 bases, with 7 bases between the two germline ends. Germline values: CDR1 MNHEY, CDR2 SVGAGI. The CDR3 sequence is 14 residues long.

This chain connects TRBV4-1 to TRBJ2-1, with D maybe TRBD1 (6 bases). This CDR3 comprises 17 residues. Germline CDR1 reads MGHRA; CDR2 reads YSYEKL. The ends were cut back, 0 bases at V and 0 bases at J, with 12 bases in the middle. The CDR3, as DNA: TGCGCCAGCAGCCAAGATCGAGGACAGAGCTCCTACAATGAGCAGTTCTTC. It yields the protein CASSQDRGQSSYNEQFF.

CDR3 in DNA: TGTGCTAGTGGTTTATTGGTAGGGGGCACTCTCACGAACACTGAAGCTTTCTTT. Translation: CASGLLVGGTLTNTEAFF. V is TRBV12-5 and J is TRBJ1-1; 7 bases agree with TRBD1. The ends lost 3 bases at V and 1 base at J; junction bases unmatched: 14. Germline V lookup: CDR1 LGHNT, CDR2 FRNRAP. The CDR3 is 18 residues long. Variable domain in full (rest from reference TRBV12-5 and TRBJ1-1): DARVTQTPRHKVTEMGQEVTMRCQPILGHNTVFWYRQTMMQGLELLAYFRNRAPLDDSGMPKDRFSAEMPDATLATLKIQPSEPRDSAVYFCASGLLVGGTLTNTEAFFGQGTRLTVV.

The chain is built from TRBV6-5 and TRBJ2-1; 9 bases match TRBD2. Trimming took 6 bases from V and 2 from J; bases not matched to a gene: 2. Germline V gives CDR1 MNHEY, CDR2 SVGAGI. The CDR3 is made up of 14 amino acids. The CDR3 DNA is TGTGCCAGCAGGGCGGGAGGGCCCTACAATGAGCAGTTCTTC. This translates into CASRAGGPYNEQFF.

The chain carries TRBV27 and TRBJ2-1, with TRBD2 matching 9 bases. The CDR3 is 13 amino acids. J was trimmed by 3 bases and V by 7 bases; bases with no gene match: 1. From germline, CDR1 is MNHEY and CDR2 SMNVEV (reference sequence). CDR3 protein: CASKLAGYNEQFF. For the CDR3, the DNA is TGTGCCAGCAAACTAGCGGGCTACAATGAGCAGTTCTTC.

V gene TRBV28 combines with J gene TRBJ1-5; a weak D match, TRBD1 (5 bases). The CDR3 runs to 14 residues. Trimming took 4 bases from V and 6 from J, leaving 13 bases between them. Germline V gene data show CDR1 as MDHEN and CDR2 as SYDVKM. CDR3 residues: CASSSGGNGQPQHF. In nucleotides, the CDR3 is TGTGCCAGCAGTTCCGGGGGTAATGGTCAGCCCCAGCATTTT.

CDR3: CASSEGLAGGPGSRNEQFF. The CDR3 region has the DNA TGTGCCAGCAGTGAAGGGCTAGCGGGGGGGCCTGGAAGCCGCAATGAGCAGTTCTTC. This chain connects TRBV6-1 to TRBJ2-1, with TRBD2 identical over 12 bases. CDR3 size: 19 residues. Germline trimming cut 1 base from V and 6 bases from J; bases unmatched to any gene: 13. Germline V gene lookup returns CDR1 MNHNS and CDR2 SASEGT.

The chain couples TRBV18 to TRBJ2-2, with D possibly matching TRBD2 (6 bases). The CDR3 covers 17 residues. V shed 3 bases and J shed 3 bases, with 17 bases lying between them. CDR1 KGHSH and CDR2 LQKENI come from the germline V gene. The CDR3 loop reads CASSPPGGRSYTGELFF. The CDR3 DNA reads as TGTGCCAGCTCACCTCCCGGGGGTAGGTCGTACACCGGGGAGCTGTTTTTT.

The chain couples TRBV2 to TRBJ1-4; 8 bases agree with TRBD1. There are 15 residues in the CDR3. Germline values: CDR1 SNHLY, CDR2 FYNNEI. After removal of 6 bases from V and 4 bases from J, the junction contained 7 bases not matched to a gene. This chain's CDR3 is CASRPGQGFNEKLFF. In DNA form, the CDR3 reads TGTGCCAGCAGACCCGGACAGGGCTTTAATGAAAAACTGTTTTTT. The whole variable domain, filled in from reference TRBV2 and TRBJ1-4, reads EPEVTQTPSHQVTQMGQEVILRCVPISNHLYFYWYRQILGQKVEFLVSFYNNEISEKSEIFDDQFSVERPDGSNFTLKIRSTKLEDSAMYFCASRPGQGFNEKLFFGSGTQLSVL.

This clone was counted a few times. CDR3 DNA sequence: TGCGCCAGCAGCTTGGTACCTCATTTCTCCTACGAGCAGTACTTC. Protein: CASSLVPHFSYEQYF. This chain uses TRBV5-1 with TRBJ2-7; D call uncertain. The CDR3 has 15 residues. V lost 0 bases, J lost 0 bases, and 10 bases lay in between. CDR1 and CDR2 (germline): SGHRS, YFSETQ.

This clone was seen once. The chain is built from TRBV6-1 and TRBJ2-5; 8 bases line up with TRBD1. Germline assignment: CDR1 MNHNS and CDR2 SASEGT. J gave up 4 bases and V 7 bases, and 11 bases lay outside the gene matches. There are 15 residues in the CDR3. The CDR3 nucleotides read TGTGCCAGCACCTCCTCCGGACAGGGTGGAGAGACCCAGTACTTC. This gives the protein CASTSSGQGGETQYF.

For this clone: Its ends do not fully match the called genes, so a read error is possible. Other DNA sequences in this sample translate to the same CDR3. The chain uses TRBV7-9 and TRBJ2-7; D is undetermined. This CDR3 is 16 amino acids long. Germline V gene data show CDR1 as SEHNR and CDR2 as FQNEAQ (reference sequence). CDR3 loop: CASSLASEELPYEQYF. CDR3 sequence (DNA): TGCGCCAGCAGCTTAGCAAGTGAAGAACTACCCTACGAGCAGTACTTC.

This chain uses TRBV6-5 with TRBJ1-2; TRBD1 is a possible D gene (6 bases). Deletions cut 5 bases from V and 6 bases from J, with 19 bases between. Germline V gene sequence: CDR1 MNHEY, CDR2 SVGAGI. This CDR3 spans 15 amino acids. CDR3 DNA: TGTGCCAGCAGTAATACCCAGGGGCCCTGGGATGGCTACACCTTC. Amino acid sequence: CASSNTQGPWDGYTF.

The CDR3 loop is CASSSTSVTRGGGNTIYF. The CDR3 DNA sequence: TGTGCCAGCAGCTCCACCTCTGTGACACGGGGTGGTGGAAACACCATATATTTT. The J gene is TRBJ1-3, the V gene TRBV7-9; D call uncertain. From germline, CDR1 is SEHNR and CDR2 FQNEAQ (reference sequence). Trimming cost V 4 bases and J 3 bases, with 22 bases left between them. The CDR3 is made up of 18 amino acids.